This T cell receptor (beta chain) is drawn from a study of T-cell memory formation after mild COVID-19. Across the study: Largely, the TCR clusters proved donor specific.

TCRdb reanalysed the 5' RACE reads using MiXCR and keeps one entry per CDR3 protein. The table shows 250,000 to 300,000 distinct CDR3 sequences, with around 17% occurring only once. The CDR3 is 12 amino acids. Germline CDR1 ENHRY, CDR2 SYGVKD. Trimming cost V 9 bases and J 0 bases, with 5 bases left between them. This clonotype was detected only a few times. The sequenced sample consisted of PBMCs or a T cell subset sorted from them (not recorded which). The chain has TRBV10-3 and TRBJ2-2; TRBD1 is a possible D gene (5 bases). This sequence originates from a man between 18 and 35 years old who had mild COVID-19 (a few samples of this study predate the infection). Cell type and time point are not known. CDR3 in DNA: TGTGCCATAGGGGCGAACACCGGGGAGCTGTTTTTT. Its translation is CAIGANTGELFF.